Detailed here is one T cell receptor (beta chain). Antigen: not known. Primed by a sample-barcoded 5' primer and a J-beta primer mix, a second PCR proceeded for roughly 7 to 11 cycles. TCRdb processed the 5' RACE reads anew with MiXCR; each CDR3 protein has one entry. The profile covers hundreds of thousands of distinct CDR3 sequences, with 49% appearing a single time and 30% to 40% taken by the ten largest. The V segment lost 1 base and the J segment 5 bases; nucleotides outside the gene matches: 6. The CDR3 has 16 amino acids. Germline lookup yields CDR1 SGHTA and CDR2 FQGNSA. The sample belongs to a study of blood T cells in healthy people across ages. Study results and caveats: CMV status of donors was unknown, possibly confounding expanded clonotype changes.

The TCR was taken from a woman in her sixties or seventies in good health. Input material: blood. The V call is TRBV7-2, the J call TRBJ2-5, with 11 bases identical to TRBD1. DNA of the CDR3: TGTGCCAGCAGCTTAGTAGGGACAGGGGGATCCGAGACCCAGTACTTC. This codes for CASSLVGTGGSETQYF.